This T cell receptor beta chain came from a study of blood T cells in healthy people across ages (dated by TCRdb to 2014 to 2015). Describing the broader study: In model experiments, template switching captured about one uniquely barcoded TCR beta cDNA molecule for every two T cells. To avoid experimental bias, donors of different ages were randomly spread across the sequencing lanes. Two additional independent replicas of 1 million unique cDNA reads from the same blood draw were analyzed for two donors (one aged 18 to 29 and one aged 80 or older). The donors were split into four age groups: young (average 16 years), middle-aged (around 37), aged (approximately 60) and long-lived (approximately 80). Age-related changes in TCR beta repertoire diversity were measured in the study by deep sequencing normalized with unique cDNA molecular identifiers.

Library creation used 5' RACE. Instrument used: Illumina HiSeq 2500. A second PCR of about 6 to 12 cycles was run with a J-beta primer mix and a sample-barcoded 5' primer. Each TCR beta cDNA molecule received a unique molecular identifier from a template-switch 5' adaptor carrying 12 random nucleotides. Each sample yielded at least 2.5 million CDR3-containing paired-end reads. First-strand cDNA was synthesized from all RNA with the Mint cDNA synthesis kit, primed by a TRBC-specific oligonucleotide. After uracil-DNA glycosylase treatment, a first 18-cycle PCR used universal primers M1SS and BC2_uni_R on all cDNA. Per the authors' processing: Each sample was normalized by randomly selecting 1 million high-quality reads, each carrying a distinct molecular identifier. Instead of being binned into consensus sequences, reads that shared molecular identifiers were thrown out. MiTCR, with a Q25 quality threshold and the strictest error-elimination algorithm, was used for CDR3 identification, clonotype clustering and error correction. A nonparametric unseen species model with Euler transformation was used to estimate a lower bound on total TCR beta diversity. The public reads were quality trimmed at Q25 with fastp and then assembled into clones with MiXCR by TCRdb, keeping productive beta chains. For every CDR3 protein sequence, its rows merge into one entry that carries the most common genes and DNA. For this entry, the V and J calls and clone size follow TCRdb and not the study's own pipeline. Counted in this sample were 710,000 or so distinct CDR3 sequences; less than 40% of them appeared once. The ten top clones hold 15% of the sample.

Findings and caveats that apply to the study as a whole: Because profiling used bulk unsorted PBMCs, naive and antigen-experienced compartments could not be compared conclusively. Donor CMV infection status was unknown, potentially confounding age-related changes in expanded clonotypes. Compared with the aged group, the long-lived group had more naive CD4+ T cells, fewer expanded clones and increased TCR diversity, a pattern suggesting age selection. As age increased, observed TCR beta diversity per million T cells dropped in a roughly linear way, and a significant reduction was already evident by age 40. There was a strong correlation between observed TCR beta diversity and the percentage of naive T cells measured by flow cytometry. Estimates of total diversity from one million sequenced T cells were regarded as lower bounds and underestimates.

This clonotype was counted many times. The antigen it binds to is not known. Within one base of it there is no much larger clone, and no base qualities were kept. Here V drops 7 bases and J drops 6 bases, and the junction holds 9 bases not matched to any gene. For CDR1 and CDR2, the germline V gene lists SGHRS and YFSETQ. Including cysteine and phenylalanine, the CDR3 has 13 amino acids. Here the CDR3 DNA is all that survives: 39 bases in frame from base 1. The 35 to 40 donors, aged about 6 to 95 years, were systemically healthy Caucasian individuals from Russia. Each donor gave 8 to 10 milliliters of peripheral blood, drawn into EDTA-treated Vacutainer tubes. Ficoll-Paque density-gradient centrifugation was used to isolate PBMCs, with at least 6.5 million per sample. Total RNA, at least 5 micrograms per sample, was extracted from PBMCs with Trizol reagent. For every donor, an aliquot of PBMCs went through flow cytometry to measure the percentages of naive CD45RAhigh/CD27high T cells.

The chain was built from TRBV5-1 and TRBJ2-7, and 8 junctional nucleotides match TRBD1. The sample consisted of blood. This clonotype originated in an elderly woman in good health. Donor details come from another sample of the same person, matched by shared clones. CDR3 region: CASWEQGAGEQYF. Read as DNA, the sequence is TGCGCCAGCTGGGAGCAGGGGGCAGGCGAGCAGTACTTC.